This T cell receptor (beta chain) was observed in a study of post-analysis software for immune sequencing data. Study-level background: Disease courses included relapsing-remitting, secondary progressive and progressive-relapsing multiple sclerosis. The study, taken as a whole, reports: Those samples that were prepared in the same batch co-clustered strongly by F measure. In patients, TRBV5-6, TRBV5-1 and TRBV20-1 belonged to five or six TRBV segments found more frequently than in controls. When compared against controls, multiple sclerosis patients showed significantly lower normalized Chao1 diversity.

Germline CDR1 DFQATT, CDR2 SNEGSKA (reference sequence). This CDR3 region has 15 residues. V lost 5 bases, J lost 1 base, and 17 bases lay in between. The authors incorporated unique molecular identifiers into the TCR beta cDNA libraries. From around 1 to 10 million T cells, around 500,000 cDNA molecules were obtained. TCRdb redid the calling of the PCR reads with MiXCR, one entry per CDR3 protein. The sample contains fewer than 550,000 distinct CDR3 sequences, around a third of which appear only once. On this clonotype: No antigen is known for it.

This clonotype was obtained from a girl aged 2-17 years with multiple sclerosis. V usage is TRBV20-1 and J usage is TRBJ1-1; tentative D call: TRBD1 (5 bases). Sequenced input: blood. For the CDR3, the DNA is TGCAGTGCTGGCGGGACTGCTTCCGGGAACACTGAAGCTTTCTTT. Encoded protein: CSAGGTASGNTEAFF.